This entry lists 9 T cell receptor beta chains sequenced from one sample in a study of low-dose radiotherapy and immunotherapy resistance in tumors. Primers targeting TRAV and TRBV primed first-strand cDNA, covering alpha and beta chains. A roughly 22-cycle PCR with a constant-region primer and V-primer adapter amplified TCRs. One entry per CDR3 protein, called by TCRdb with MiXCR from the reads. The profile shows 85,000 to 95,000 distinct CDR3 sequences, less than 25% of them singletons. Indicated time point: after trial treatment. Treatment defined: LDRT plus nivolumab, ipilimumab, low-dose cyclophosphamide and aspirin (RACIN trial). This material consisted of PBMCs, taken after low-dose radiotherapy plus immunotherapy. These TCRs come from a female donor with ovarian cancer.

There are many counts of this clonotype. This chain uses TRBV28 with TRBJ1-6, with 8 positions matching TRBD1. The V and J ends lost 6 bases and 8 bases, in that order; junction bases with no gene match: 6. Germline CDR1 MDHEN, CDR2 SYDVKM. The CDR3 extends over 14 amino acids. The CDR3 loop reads CASSPTGGHSPLHF. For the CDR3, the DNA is TGTGCCAGCAGCCCAACAGGGGGGCATTCACCCCTCCACTTT.

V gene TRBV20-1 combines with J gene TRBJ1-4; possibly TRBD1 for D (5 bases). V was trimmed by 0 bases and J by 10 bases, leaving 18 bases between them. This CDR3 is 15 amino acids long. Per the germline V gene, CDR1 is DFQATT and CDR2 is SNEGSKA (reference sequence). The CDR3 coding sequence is TGCAGTGCTAGAGATAGGCGGCAGGGAGGCCCAAAACTGTTTTTT. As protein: CSARDRRQGGPKLFF.

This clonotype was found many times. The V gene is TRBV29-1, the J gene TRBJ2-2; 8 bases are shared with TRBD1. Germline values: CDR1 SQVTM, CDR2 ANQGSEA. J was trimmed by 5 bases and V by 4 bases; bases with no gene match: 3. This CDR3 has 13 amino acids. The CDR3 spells CSVVRGLTGELFF. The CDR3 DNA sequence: TGCAGCGTTGTCAGGGGGCTTACCGGGGAGCTGTTTTTT.

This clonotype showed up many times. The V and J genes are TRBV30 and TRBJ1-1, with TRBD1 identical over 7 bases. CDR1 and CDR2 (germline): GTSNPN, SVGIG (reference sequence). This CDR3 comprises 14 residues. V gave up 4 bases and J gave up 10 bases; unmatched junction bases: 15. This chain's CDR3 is CAWKAGQSAWGAFF. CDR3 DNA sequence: TGTGCCTGGAAGGCGGGACAGTCGGCGTGGGGAGCTTTCTTT.

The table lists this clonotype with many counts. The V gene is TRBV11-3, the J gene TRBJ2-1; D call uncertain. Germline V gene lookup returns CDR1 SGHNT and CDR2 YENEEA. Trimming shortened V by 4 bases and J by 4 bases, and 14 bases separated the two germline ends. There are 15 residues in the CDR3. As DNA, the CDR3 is TGTGCCAGCAGCTCCTTTTACAGCGCATACAATGAGCAGTTCTTC. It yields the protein CASSSFYSAYNEQFF.

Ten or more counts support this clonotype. CDR3 coding DNA: TGTGCCACCAGTCGCTTGGGCCAACAGTACTTC. This translates into CATSRLGQQYF. The V call is TRBV24-1, the J call TRBJ2-7; D gene unclear. The germline V and J ends were trimmed by 6 bases and 10 bases, with 12 bases remaining between them. Germline V lookup: CDR1 KGHDR, CDR2 SFDVKD. The length of the CDR3 is 11 residues.

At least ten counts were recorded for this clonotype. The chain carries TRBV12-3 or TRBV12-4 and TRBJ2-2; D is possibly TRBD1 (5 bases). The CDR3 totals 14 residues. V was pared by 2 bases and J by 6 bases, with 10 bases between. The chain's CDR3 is CASSLKGLAGELFF. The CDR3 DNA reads TGTGCCAGCAGTTTAAAGGGGTTAGCCGGGGAGCTGTTTTTT.

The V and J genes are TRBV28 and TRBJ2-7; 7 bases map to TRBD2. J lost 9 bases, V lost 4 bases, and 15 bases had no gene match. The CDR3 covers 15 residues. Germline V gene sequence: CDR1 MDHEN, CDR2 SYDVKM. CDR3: CASSSRLAGTQLQYF. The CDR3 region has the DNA TGTGCCAGCAGTTCCCGACTAGCCGGGACCCAATTGCAGTACTTC.

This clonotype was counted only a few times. Written as DNA, the CDR3 is TGCAGTGCTAGAGATGGTACGGGTTTACCCTACAATGAGCAGTTCTTC. Amino acid sequence: CSARDGTGLPYNEQFF. V is TRBV20-1 and J is TRBJ2-1; D gene unclear. The germline gives CDR1 DFQATT, CDR2 SNEGSKA (reference sequence). The CDR3 contains 16 residues. Between the trimmed V and J ends, which lost 0 bases and 2 bases, there was a span of 14 bases.